Below, 26 T cell receptor beta chains from the same sample are listed, as sequenced in a study of blood T cell repertoires in COVID-19. Clones were sequenced by immunoSEQ multiplex PCR, and TCRdb holds only the in-frame ones, with some missing. This repertoire shows approximately 130,000 clones, approximately 77% found once; its top ten account for more than 15%. Specimen: peripheral blood. The receptors here all came from a man aged 80 or over with acute or convalescent COVID-19.

The chain employs TRBV5-6 and TRBJ2-2; TRBD1 might be the D (6 bases). V was pared by 4 bases and J by 3 bases, with 13 bases between. The CDR3 sequence is 15 residues long. Germline-derived CDR1 and CDR2 are SGHDT and YYEEEE. The CDR3 coding sequence is TGTGCCAGCAGCCCGCAGGACAGAGACACCGGGGAGCTGTTTTTT. It translates to CASSPQDRDTGELFF.

This chain links TRBV7-2 with TRBJ2-5, with unresolved D. This CDR3 spans 11 amino acids. CDR1 is SGHTA, CDR2 FQGNSA, per germline. Trimming removed 4 bases from V and 5 bases from J, with 5 bases in between. CDR3 DNA: TGTGCCAGCAGCTGGGCGGAGACCCAGTACTTC. The encoded protein is CASSWAETQYF. The full variable domain, completed using reference TRBV7-2 and TRBJ2-5, is GAGVSQSPSNKVTEKGKDVELRCDPISGHTALYWYRQSLGQGLEFLIYFQGNSAPDKSGLPSDRFSAERTGGSVSTLTIQRTQQEDSAVYLCASSWAETQYFGPGTRLLVL.

This clone was detected only a few times. The J gene is TRBJ1-3, the V gene TRBV7-2; perhaps TRBD1 as D (5 bases). Germline V gene lookup returns CDR1 SGHTA and CDR2 FQGNSA. The length of the CDR3 is 14 residues. V was clipped by 2 bases and J by 2 bases, with 7 bases between them. CDR3 sequence: CASSLRGTGNTIYF. The CDR3 coding sequence is TGTGCCAGCAGCTTACGGGGGACTGGAAACACCATATATTTT.

The chain has TRBV18 and TRBJ1-2; TRBD1 matches at 7 bases. The CDR3 contains 14 residues. The germline V gene encodes CDR1 KGHSH and CDR2 LQKENI. The V segment lost 2 bases and the J segment 8 bases; nucleotides outside the gene matches: 8. CDR3 bases: TGTGCCAGCTCACCAATTGGGGACAGAAGGGGCTACACCTTC. Amino acids: CASSPIGDRRGYTF.

The chain has TRBV6-2 or TRBV6-3 and TRBJ2-3; 11 bases agree with TRBD2. The CDR3 totals 15 residues. The germline gives CDR1 MNHEY, CDR2 SVGEGT. V was pared by 6 bases and J by 5 bases, with 7 bases of the junction left unmatched. In nucleotides, the CDR3 is TGTGCCAGCAGCACCCTAGCGGGGGGACGAGATACGCAGTATTTT. As protein: CASSTLAGGRDTQYF.

The table lists this clone with a count of one. This chain links TRBV3-1 (or the pseudogene TRBV3-2) with TRBJ1-3; D gene unclear. The length of the CDR3 is 14 residues. The ends were cut back, 7 bases at V and 3 bases at J, with 13 bases in the middle. From germline, CDR1 is LGHDT and CDR2 YNNKEL (reference sequence). CDR3 loop: CASTGSVVGNTIYF. The CDR3 DNA reads TGTGCCAGCACGGGGTCGGTTGTTGGAAACACCATATATTTT.

V usage is TRBV5-4 and J usage is TRBJ2-1; 8 bases align to TRBD2. CDR3 length equals 19 residues. Germline CDR1 and CDR2: SGHNT and YYREEE (reference sequence). Unmatched junction bases numbered 15, after V lost 4 bases and J lost 0 bases. This CDR3 reads CASSPGGSGELSSYNEQFF. CDR3 in DNA: TGTGCCAGCAGCCCCGGGGGTAGCGGGGAATTGAGCTCCTACAATGAGCAGTTCTTC.

Here the CDR3 reads CASSQGRGIFQPQHF. In DNA form, the CDR3 reads TGTGCCAGCAGCCAAGGCAGGGGTATTTTTCAGCCCCAGCATTTT. The gene calls are TRBV3-1 (or the pseudogene TRBV3-2) and TRBJ1-5; TRBD1 might be the D (6 bases). Trimming shortened V by 1 base and J by 6 bases, and 13 bases separated the two germline ends. Germline CDR1 LGHDT, CDR2 YNNKEL (reference sequence). The CDR3 totals 15 residues.

The chain carries TRBV5-1 and TRBJ2-1; 9 bases are shared with TRBD2. CDR3 length: 14 amino acids. Trimming at V came to 7 bases and at J to 4 bases, leaving 6 bases not matched to a gene. Germline loops: CDR1 SGHRS, CDR2 YFSETQ. The CDR3 here is CASYAGGQYNEQFF. The DNA for the CDR3 is TGCGCCAGCTATGCGGGGGGGCAGTACAATGAGCAGTTCTTC.

V usage is TRBV7-9 and J usage is TRBJ2-7, with 7 nucleotides matching TRBD1. After removal of 7 bases from V and 1 base from J, the junction contained 7 bases not matched to a gene. The CDR3 sequence is 14 residues long. The germline V gene has CDR1 SEHNR and CDR2 FQNEAQ (reference sequence). CDR3 DNA sequence: TGTGCCAGCAACCCGGGACAGTCGTCCTACGAGCAGTACTTC. This codes for CASNPGQSSYEQYF.

J is TRBJ1-1 and V is TRBV2; possible D gene TRBD1, 5 bases. V lost 6 bases and J 4 bases, leaving 18 bases between the germline ends. The CDR3 totals 15 residues. The V gene's germline CDR1 is SNHLY and CDR2 FYNNEI. In DNA, the CDR3 is TGTGCCAGCAGCCCCTATACAGGAAGTCCCACTGAAGCTTTCTTT. It codes for CASSPYTGSPTEAFF.

This clone was seen only once. The chain combines TRBV5-6 with TRBJ2-3; 9 bases are shared with TRBD1. The CDR3 runs to 14 residues. The V and J ends lost 4 bases and 5 bases, in that order; junction bases with no gene match: 5. The germline V gene encodes CDR1 SGHDT and CDR2 YYEEEE. As DNA, the CDR3 is TGTGCCAGCAGCAACAGGGGGCGGGGAGATACGCAGTATTTT. Its protein is CASSNRGRGDTQYF.

The J gene is TRBJ2-2, the V gene TRBV4-2; 11 nucleotides line up with TRBD1. Trimming cost V 2 bases and J 3 bases; bases outside gene matches: 2. Germline V gene sequence: CDR1 LGHNA, CDR2 YNFKEQ. This CDR3 has 16 amino acids. CDR3 sequence reads: CASSQRTGGDTGELFF. CDR3 nucleotides: TGTGCCAGCAGCCAAAGGACAGGGGGCGACACCGGGGAGCTGTTTTTT.

The V and J genes are TRBV27 and TRBJ1-5, with 8 nucleotides matching TRBD1. The V segment lost 5 bases and the J segment 6 bases; nucleotides outside the gene matches: 12. Germline V lookup: CDR1 MNHEY, CDR2 SMNVEV (reference sequence). The CDR3 is made up of 16 amino acids. In nucleotides, the CDR3 is TGTGCCAGCAGTCCCGTGACAGGGGTTGCTCTTCAGCCCCAGCATTTT. Protein: CASSPVTGVALQPQHF.

The chain recombines TRBV5-1 with TRBJ2-3; tentatively, D is TRBD2 (5 bases). Per the germline V gene, CDR1 is SGHRS and CDR2 is YFSETQ. The CDR3 length is 14 residues. V lost 5 bases and J 4 bases, leaving 14 bases between the germline ends. The DNA of the CDR3 is TGCGCCAGCAGGGAAGGGAACGGGGCAGATACGCAGTATTTT. This sequence encodes CASREGNGADTQYF.

CDR3 region: CASRPIFPRRAGLKNNEQFF. CDR3 DNA: TGTGCAAGTCGCCCAATATTCCCCCGTCGCGCGGGACTTAAAAACAATGAGCAGTTCTTC. The rearrangement uses TRBV12-2 and TRBJ2-1; the D call in the table, TRBD2, was not verified against the DNA. TRBV12-2 is annotated as a pseudogene. The CDR3 is 20 residues long.

This sequence joins TRBV4-3 and TRBJ1-6; no definite D call. Germline V CDR1 and CDR2: LGHNA, YSLEER. The CDR3 spans 14 residues. Deletions cut 4 bases from V and 6 bases from J, with 10 bases between. Written as DNA, the CDR3 is TGCGCCAGCAGCCTGAGTTTTGGTAATTCACCCCTCCACTTT. Translating gives CASSLSFGNSPLHF.

The chain has TRBV3-1 (or the pseudogene TRBV3-2) and TRBJ1-3; weak D call: TRBD1 (5 bases). The V gene's germline CDR1 is LGHDT and CDR2 YNNKEL (reference sequence). The CDR3 is made up of 18 amino acids. The V end was cut by 3 bases, the J end by 0 bases, with 18 bases between. The CDR3 nucleotides read TGTGCCAGCAGCCAGACCTTACTCCAGGGCTTCTCTGGAAACACCATATATTTT. Amino acids: CASSQTLLQGFSGNTIYF.

This clone is a singleton in its sample. CDR3 in amino acids: CASSYSELTGRAYEQYF. The CDR3 DNA is TGTGCCAGCAGTTACTCGGAATTGACAGGTAGGGCCTACGAGCAGTACTTC. The V and J genes are TRBV6-2 or TRBV6-3 and TRBJ2-7; D may be TRBD1 (6 bases). The CDR3 is 17 residues long. V lost 0 bases and J lost 2, with 17 bases in between. Germline assignment: CDR1 MNHEY and CDR2 SVGEGT.

This CDR3 is CASTKMGEGGELFF. In nucleotides, the CDR3 is TGTGCCAGCACAAAAATGGGGGAGGGCGGGGAGCTGTTTTTT. The V gene is TRBV11-2, the J gene TRBJ2-2; 7 bases are a match to TRBD2. The CDR3 runs to 14 residues. Germline lookup yields CDR1 SGHAT and CDR2 FQNNGV. Unmatched junction bases numbered 9, after V lost 7 bases and J lost 7 bases.

The chain links TRBV19 to TRBJ1-4; D is unresolved. This CDR3 has 14 amino acids. V lost 4 bases and J lost 0, with 6 bases in between. Germline V gene data show CDR1 as LNHDA and CDR2 as SQIVND (reference sequence). The CDR3 DNA sequence: TGTGCCAGTAGTAGGCTTGCAACTAATGAAAAACTGTTTTTT. The encoded protein is CASSRLATNEKLFF.

This clone was observed a few times. The chain links TRBV6-5 to TRBJ1-6, with D perhaps matching TRBD1 (5 bases). The CDR3 spans 14 residues. The germline V gene encodes CDR1 MNHEY and CDR2 SVGAGI. The ends were cut back, 4 bases at V and 9 bases at J, with 13 bases in the middle. The CDR3 nucleotides read TGTGCCAGCAGTTCACAGGCTCGCGGTTCACCCCTCCACTTT. Translating it yields CASSSQARGSPLHF.

The genes are TRBV15 and TRBJ2-1; possibly TRBD1 for D (6 bases). V was pared by 0 bases and J by 4 bases, with 10 bases between. The CDR3 is 15 amino acids. Per germline, CDR1 LNHNV and CDR2 YYDKDF (reference sequence). DNA for the CDR3: TGTGCCACCAGCAGAGACAGGGGCGAATACAATGAGCAGTTCTTC. Residues: CATSRDRGEYNEQFF. Filled out from reference TRBV15 and TRBJ2-1, the complete variable domain reads DAMVIQNPRYQVTQFGKPVTLSCSQTLNHNVMYWYQQKSSQAPKLLFHYYDKDFNNEADTPDNFQSRRPNTSFCFLDIRSPGLGDTAMYLCATSRDRGEYNEQFFGPGTRLTVL.

V gene TRBV7-3 combines with J gene TRBJ2-6; TRBD1 aligns across 10 bases. This CDR3 is built from 18 residues. Germline loops: CDR1 SGHTA, CDR2 FQGTGA. Trimming cost V 5 bases and J 1 base; bases outside gene matches: 8. DNA of the CDR3: TGTGCCAGCAGCCCGGGGACAGGGGTGATTTCTGGGGCCAACGTCCTGACTTTC. It encodes CASSPGTGVISGANVLTF.

The chain couples TRBV2 to TRBJ2-7; 8 bases agree with TRBD2. This CDR3 is built from 15 residues. V gave up 6 bases and J gave up 2 bases; unmatched junction bases: 9. Germline lookup yields CDR1 SNHLY and CDR2 FYNNEI. DNA of the CDR3: TGTGCCAGCAGGAAAACTAGCGGACTGGCCTACGAGCAGTACTTC. Translation gives CASRKTSGLAYEQYF.

This sequence joins TRBV5-1 and TRBJ2-7; TRBD1 matches at 8 bases. The germline V gene encodes CDR1 SGHRS and CDR2 YFSETQ. This CDR3 has 14 amino acids. V shed 4 bases and J 2 bases; nucleotides not matched to a gene: 5. The CDR3 DNA reads as TGCGCCAGCAGCAGTGACAGGGGTCCCTACGAGCAGTACTTC. The encoded protein is CASSSDRGPYEQYF. Using reference TRBV5-1 and TRBJ2-7 for the parts outside the CDR3, the full variable domain is KAGVTQTPRYLIKTRGQQVTLSCSPISGHRSVSWYQQTPGQGLQFLFEYFSETQRNKGNFPGRFSGRQFSNSRSEMNVSTLELGDSALYLCASSSDRGPYEQYFGPGTRLTVT.